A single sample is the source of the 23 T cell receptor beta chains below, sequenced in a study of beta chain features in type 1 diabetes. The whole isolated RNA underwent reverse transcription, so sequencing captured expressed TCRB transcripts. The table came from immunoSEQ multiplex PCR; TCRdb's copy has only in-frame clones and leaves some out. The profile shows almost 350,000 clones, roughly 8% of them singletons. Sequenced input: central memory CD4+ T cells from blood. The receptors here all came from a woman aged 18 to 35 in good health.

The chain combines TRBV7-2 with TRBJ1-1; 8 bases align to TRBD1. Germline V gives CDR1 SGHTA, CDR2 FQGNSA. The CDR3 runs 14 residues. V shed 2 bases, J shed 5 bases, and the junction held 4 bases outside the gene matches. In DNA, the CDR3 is TGTGCCAGCAGCTTAACAGGGGGAAGGACTGAAGCTTTCTTT. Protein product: CASSLTGGRTEAFF.

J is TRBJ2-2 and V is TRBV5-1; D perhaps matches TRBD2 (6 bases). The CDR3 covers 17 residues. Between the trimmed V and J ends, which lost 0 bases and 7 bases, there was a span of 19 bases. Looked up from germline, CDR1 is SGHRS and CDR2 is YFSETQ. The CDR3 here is CASSLGGTSASIGELFF. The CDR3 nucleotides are TGCGCCAGCAGCTTGGGCGGGACGTCAGCAAGTATCGGGGAGCTGTTTTTT. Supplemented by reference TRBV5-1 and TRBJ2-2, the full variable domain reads KAGVTQTPRYLIKTRGQQVTLSCSPISGHRSVSWYQQTPGQGLQFLFEYFSETQRNKGNFPGRFSGRQFSNSRSEMNVSTLELGDSALYLCASSLGGTSASIGELFFGEGSRLTVL.

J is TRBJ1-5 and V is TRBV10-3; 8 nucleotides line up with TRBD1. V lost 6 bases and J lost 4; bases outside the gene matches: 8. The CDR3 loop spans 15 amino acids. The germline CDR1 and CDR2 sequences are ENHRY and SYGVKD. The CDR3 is CAISDRTGTNQPQHF. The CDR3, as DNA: TGTGCCATCAGCGATAGGACAGGGACGAATCAGCCCCAGCATTTT.

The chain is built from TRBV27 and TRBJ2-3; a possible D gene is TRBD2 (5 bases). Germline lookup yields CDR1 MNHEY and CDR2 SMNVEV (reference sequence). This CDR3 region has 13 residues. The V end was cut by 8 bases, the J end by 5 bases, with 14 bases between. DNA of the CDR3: TGTGCCAGCTCCTTCCGGGGTTTAGATACGCAGTATTTT. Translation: CASSFRGLDTQYF.

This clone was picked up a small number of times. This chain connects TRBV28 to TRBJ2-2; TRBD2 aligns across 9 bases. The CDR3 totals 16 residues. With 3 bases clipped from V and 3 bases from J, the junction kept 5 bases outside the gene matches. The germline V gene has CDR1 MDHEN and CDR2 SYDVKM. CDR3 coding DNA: TGTGCCAGCAGTTTCGTTGGCGGGAGGGACACCGGGGAGCTGTTTTTT. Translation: CASSFVGGRDTGELFF. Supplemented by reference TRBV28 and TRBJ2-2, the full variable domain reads DVKVTQSSRYLVKRTGEKVFLECVQDMDHENMFWYRQDPGLGLRLIYFSYDVKMKEKGDIPEGYSVSREKKERFSLILESASTNQTSMYLCASSFVGGRDTGELFFGEGSRLTVL.

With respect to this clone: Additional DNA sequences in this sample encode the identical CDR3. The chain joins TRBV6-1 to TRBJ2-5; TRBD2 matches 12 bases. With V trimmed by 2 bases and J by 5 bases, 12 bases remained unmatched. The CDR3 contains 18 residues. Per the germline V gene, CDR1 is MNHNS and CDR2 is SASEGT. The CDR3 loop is CASSEFPGLAGGRETQYF. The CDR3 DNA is TGTGCCAGCAGTGAATTCCCGGGGCTAGCGGGAGGGCGCGAGACCCAGTACTTC.

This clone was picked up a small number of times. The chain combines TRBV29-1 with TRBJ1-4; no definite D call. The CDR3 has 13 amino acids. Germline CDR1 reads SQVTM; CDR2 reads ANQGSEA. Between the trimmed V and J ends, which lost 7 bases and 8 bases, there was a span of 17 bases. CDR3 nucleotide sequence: TGCAGCGCACAGCACACGCCAAAAGAAAAACTGTTTTTT. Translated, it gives CSAQHTPKEKLFF. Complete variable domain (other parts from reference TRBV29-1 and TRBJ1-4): SAVISQKPSRDICQRGTSLTIQCQVDSQVTMMFWYRQQPGQSLTLIATANQGSEATYESGFVIDKFPISRPNLTFSTLTVSNMSPEDSSIYLCSAQHTPKEKLFFGSGTQLSVL.

CDR3 nucleotide sequence: TGCGCCAGCAGCCAAGAAGCAGGGAGGAACACTGAAGCTTTCTTT. It specifies CASSQEAGRNTEAFF. J is TRBJ1-1 and V is TRBV4-3; D perhaps matches TRBD1 (5 bases). The CDR3 consists of 15 residues. From germline, CDR1 is LGHNA and CDR2 YSLEER. The V end was cut by 0 bases, the J end by 1 base, with 9 bases between.

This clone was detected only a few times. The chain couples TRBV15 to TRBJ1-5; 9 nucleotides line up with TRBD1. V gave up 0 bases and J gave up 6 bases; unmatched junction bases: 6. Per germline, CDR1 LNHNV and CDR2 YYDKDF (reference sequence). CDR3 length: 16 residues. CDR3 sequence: CATSRDPTGGLQPQHF. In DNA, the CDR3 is TGTGCCACCAGCAGAGATCCAACAGGGGGCCTTCAGCCCCAGCATTTT.

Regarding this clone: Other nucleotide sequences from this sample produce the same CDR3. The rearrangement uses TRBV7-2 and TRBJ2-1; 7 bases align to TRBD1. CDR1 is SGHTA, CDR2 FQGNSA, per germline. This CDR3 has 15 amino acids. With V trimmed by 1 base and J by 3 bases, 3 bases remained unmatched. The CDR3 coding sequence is TGTGCCAGCAGCTTAGTGGGGGACAGCTACAATGAGCAGTTCTTC. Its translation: CASSLVGDSYNEQFF.

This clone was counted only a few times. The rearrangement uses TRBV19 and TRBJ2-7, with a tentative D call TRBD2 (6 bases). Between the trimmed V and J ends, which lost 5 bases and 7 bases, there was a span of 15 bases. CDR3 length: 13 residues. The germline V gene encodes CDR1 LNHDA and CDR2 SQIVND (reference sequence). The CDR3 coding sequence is TGTGCCAGTAGTTCCTCGGTGGGAGGAGAGCAGTACTTC. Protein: CASSSSVGGEQYF.

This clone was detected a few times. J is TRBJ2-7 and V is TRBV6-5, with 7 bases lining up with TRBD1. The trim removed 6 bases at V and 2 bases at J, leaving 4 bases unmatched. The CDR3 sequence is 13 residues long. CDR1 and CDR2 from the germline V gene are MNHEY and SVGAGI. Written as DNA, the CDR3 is TGTGCCAGCAGAAAGGGACAGACCTACGAGCAGTACTTC. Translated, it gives CASRKGQTYEQYF.

CDR3 in amino acids: CASSPTPGQMGLGGELFF. In nucleotides, the CDR3 is TGTGCCAGCAGCCCCACCCCGGGACAGATGGGGTTGGGCGGGGAGCTGTTTTTT. This rearrangement joins TRBV7-3 to TRBJ2-2; 7 bases fit TRBD1. The germline V gene has CDR1 SGHTA and CDR2 FQGTGA. J lost 7 bases, V lost 5 bases, and 19 bases had no gene match. The CDR3 is 18 residues long.

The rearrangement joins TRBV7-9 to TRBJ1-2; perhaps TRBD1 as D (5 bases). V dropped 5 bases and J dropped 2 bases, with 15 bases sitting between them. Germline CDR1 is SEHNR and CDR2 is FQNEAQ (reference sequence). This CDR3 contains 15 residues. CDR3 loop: CASSPQGNRNYGYTF. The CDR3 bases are TGTGCCAGCAGCCCTCAGGGTAATCGCAACTATGGCTACACCTTC. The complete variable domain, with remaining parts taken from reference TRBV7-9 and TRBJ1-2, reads DTGVSQNPRHKITKRGQNVTFRCDPISEHNRLYWYRQTLGQGPEFLTYFQNEAQLEKSRLLSDRFSAERPKGSFSTLEIQRTEQGDSAMYLCASSPQGNRNYGYTFGSGTRLTVV.

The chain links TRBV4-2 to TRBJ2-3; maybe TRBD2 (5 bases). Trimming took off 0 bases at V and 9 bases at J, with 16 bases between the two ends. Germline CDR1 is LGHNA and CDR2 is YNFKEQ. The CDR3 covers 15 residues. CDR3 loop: CASSQDQTSGMTQYF. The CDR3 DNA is TGTGCCAGCAGCCAAGATCAAACTTCCGGGATGACGCAGTATTTT.

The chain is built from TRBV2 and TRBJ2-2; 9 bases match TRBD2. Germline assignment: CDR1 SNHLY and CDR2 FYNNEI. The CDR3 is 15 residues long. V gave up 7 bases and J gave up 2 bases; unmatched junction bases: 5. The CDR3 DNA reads TGTGCCAGCACTGGGACTAGCAGTAACACCGGGGAGCTGTTTTTT. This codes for CASTGTSSNTGELFF.

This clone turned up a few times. CDR3 protein: CASRDVSYNEQFF. The CDR3 nucleotides are TGTGCCAGCAGAGACGTATCCTACAATGAGCAGTTCTTC. The V and J genes are TRBV6-5 and TRBJ2-1; no clear D gene. Deletions cut 6 bases from V and 1 base from J, with 7 bases between. Germline V lookup: CDR1 MNHEY, CDR2 SVGAGI. The length of the CDR3 is 13 residues.

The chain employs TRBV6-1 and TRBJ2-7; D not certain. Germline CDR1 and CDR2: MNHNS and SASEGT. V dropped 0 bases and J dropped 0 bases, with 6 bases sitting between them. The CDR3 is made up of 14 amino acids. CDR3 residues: CASSEAANSYEQYF. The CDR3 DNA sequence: TGTGCCAGCAGTGAAGCGGCCAACTCCTACGAGCAGTACTTC.

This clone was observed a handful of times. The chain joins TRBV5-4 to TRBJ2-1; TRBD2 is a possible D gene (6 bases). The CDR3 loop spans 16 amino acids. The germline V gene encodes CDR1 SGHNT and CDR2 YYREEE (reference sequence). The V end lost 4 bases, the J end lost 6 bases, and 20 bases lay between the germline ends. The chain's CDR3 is CASSQAPGTAGNEQFF. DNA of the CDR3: TGTGCCAGCAGCCAGGCACCCGGGACTGCTGGCAATGAGCAGTTCTTC.

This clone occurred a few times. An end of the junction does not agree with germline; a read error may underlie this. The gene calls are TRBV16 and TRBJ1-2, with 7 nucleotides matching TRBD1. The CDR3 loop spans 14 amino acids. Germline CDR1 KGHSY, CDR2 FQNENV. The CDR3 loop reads CASSQPTGAWGYIF. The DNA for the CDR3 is TGTGCCAGCAGCCAACCCACAGGGGCATGGGGCTACATCTTC.

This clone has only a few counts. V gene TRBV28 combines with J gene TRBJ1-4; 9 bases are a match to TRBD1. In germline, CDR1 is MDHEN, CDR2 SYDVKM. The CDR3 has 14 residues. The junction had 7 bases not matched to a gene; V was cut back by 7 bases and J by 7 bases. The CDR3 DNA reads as TGTGCCAGCAAAACGGGACAGGGATTTGAAAAACTGTTTTTT. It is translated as CASKTGQGFEKLFF.

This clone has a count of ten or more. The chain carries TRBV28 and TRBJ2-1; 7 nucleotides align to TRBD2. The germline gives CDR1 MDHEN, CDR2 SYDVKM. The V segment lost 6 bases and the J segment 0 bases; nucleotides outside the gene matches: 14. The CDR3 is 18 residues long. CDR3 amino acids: CASSPGRWAESSYNEQFF. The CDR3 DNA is TGTGCCAGCAGCCCCGGGAGGTGGGCAGAGAGCTCCTACAATGAGCAGTTCTTC.

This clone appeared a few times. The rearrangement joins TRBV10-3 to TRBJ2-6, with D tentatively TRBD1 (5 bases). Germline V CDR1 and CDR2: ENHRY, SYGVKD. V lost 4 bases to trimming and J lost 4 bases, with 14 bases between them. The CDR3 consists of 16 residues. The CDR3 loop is CAISVGVSAGANVLTF. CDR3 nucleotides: TGTGCCATCAGTGTAGGGGTATCGGCAGGGGCCAACGTCCTGACTTTC.